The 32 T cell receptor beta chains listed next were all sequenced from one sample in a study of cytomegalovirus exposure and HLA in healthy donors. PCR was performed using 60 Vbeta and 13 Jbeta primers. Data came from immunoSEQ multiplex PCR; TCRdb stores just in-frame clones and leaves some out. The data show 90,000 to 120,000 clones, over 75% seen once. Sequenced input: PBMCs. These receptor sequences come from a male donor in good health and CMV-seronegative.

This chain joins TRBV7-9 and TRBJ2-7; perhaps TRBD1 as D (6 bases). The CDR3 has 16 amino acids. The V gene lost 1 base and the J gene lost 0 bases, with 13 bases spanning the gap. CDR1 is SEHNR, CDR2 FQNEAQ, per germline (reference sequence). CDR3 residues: CASSLVSGTISYEQYF. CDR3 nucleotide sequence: TGTGCCAGCAGCTTAGTTTCTGGGACAATCTCCTACGAGCAGTACTTC.

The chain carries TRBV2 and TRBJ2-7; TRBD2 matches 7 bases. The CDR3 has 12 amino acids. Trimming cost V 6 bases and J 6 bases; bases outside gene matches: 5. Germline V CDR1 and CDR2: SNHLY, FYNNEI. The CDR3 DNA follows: TGTGCCAGCAGCGAACTAGCGCCCGAGCAGTACTTC. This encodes CASSELAPEQYF. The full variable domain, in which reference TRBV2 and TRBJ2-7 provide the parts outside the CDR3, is EPEVTQTPSHQVTQMGQEVILRCVPISNHLYFYWYRQILGQKVEFLVSFYNNEISEKSEIFDDQFSVERPDGSNFTLKIRSTKLEDSAMYFCASSELAPEQYFGPGTRLTVT.

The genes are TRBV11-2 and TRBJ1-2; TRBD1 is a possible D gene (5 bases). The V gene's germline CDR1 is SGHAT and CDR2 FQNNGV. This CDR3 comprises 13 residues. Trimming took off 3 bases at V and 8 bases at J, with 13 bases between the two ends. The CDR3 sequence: CASSLGQAEGYTF. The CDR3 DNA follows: TGTGCCAGCAGCTTGGGGCAGGCGGAGGGCTACACCTTC.

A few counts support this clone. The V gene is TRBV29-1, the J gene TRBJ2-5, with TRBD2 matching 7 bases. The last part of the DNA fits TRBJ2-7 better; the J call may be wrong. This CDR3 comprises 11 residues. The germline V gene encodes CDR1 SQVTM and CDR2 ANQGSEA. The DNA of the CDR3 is TGCAGCGTTGGTAGCGGGTACGAGCAGTACTTC. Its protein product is CSVGSGYEQYF.

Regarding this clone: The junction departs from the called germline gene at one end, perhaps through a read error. CDR3 loop: CASSESPGHHAHF. DNA for the CDR3: TGTGCCAGCAGTGAATCACCCGGACACCATGCACACTTC. The gene calls are TRBV25-1 and TRBJ2-5, with a tentative D call TRBD1 (5 bases). This CDR3 is 13 amino acids long. Per the germline V gene, CDR1 is MGHDK and CDR2 is SYGVNS.

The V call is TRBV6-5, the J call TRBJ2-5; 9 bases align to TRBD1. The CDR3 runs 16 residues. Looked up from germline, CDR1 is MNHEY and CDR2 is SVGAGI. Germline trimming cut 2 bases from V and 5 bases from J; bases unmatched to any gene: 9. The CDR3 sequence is CASSYGEQGAVETQYF. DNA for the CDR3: TGTGCCAGCAGTTACGGGGAACAGGGGGCGGTGGAGACCCAGTACTTC.

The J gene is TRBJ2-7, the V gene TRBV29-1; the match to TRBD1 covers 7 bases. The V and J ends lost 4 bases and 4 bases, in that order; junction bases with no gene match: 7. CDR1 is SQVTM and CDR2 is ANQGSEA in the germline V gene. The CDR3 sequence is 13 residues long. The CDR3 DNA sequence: TGCAGCGTTGGGCCAGGGGGAAGGTACGAGCAGTACTTC. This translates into CSVGPGGRYEQYF.

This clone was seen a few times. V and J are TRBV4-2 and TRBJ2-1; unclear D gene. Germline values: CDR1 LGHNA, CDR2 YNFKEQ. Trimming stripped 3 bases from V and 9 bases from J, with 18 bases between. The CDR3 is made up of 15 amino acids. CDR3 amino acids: CASSQRPSRRFEQFF. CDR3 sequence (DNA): TGTGCCAGCAGCCAGCGCCCGAGTAGGAGATTTGAGCAGTTCTTC.

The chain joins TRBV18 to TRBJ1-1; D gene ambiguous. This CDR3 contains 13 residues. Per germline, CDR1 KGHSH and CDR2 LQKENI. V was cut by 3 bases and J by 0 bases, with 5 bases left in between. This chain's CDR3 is CASSPDLNTEAFF. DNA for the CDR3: TGTGCCAGCTCACCCGACTTGAACACTGAAGCTTTCTTT.

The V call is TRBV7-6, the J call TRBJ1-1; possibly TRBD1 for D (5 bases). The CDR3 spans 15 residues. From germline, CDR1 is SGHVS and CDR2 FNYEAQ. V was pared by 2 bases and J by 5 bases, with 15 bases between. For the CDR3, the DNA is TGTGCCAGCAGCTTATTGCCGTGGGGGAGGACTGAAGCTTTCTTT. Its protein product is CASSLLPWGRTEAFF.

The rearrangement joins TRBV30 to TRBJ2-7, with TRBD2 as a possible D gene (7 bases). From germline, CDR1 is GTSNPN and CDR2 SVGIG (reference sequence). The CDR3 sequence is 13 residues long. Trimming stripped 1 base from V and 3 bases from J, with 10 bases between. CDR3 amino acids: CAWSGGGGYEQYF. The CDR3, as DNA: TGTGCCTGGAGTGGGGGGGGCGGCTACGAGCAGTACTTC.

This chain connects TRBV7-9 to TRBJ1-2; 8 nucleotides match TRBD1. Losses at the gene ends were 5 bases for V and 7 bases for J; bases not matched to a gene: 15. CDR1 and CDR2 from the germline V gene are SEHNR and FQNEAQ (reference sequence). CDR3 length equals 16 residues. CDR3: CASSQEVAGGKSGYTF. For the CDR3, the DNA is TGTGCCAGCAGCCAAGAGGTAGCAGGGGGCAAGTCTGGCTACACCTTC.

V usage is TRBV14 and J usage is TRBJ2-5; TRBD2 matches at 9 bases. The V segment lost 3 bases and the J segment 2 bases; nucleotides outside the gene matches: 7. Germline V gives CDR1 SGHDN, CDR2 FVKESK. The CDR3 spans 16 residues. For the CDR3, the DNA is TGTGCCAGCAGCCAGGTAGCGGGAGCCCCACAAGAGACCCAGTACTTC. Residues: CASSQVAGAPQETQYF.

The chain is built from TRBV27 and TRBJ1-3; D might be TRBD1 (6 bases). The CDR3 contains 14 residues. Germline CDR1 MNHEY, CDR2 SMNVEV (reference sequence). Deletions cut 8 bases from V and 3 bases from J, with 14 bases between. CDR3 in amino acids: CASRPLTGGNTIYF. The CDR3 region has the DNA TGTGCCAGCCGACCGTTGACAGGTGGAAACACCATATATTTT.

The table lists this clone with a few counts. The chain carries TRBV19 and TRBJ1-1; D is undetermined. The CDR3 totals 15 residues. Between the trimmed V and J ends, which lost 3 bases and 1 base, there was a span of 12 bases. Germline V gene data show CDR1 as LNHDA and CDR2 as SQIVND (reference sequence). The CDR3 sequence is CASSIAPPRNTEAFF. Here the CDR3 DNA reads TGTGCCAGTAGTATCGCGCCACCAAGGAACACTGAAGCTTTCTTT.

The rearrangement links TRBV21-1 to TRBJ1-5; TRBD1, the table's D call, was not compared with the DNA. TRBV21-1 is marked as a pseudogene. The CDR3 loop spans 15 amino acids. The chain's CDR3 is CASSGTDRGHQPQHF. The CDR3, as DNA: TGTGCCAGCAGCGGAACCGACAGGGGACATCAGCCCCAGCATTTT.

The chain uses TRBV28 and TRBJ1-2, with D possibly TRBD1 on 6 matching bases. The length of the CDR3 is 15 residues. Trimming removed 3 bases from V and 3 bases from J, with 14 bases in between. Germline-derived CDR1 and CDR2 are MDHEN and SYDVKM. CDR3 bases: TGTGCCAGCAGTTTCCCAGGGGATGGCGACTATGGCTACACCTTC. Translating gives CASSFPGDGDYGYTF.

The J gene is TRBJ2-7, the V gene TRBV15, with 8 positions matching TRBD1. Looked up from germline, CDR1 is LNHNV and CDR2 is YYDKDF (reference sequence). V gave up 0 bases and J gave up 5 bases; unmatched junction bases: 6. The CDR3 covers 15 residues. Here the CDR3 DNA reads TGTGCCACCAGCAGAGAAAGGACAGGGCGGCACGAGCAGTACTTC. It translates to CATSRERTGRHEQYF.

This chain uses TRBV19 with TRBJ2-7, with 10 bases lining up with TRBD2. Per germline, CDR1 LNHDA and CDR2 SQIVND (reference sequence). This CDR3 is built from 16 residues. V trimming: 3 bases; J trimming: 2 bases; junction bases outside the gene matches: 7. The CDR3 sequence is CASSIGLAGAAYEQYF. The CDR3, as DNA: TGTGCCAGTAGTATCGGCCTAGCGGGAGCAGCCTACGAGCAGTACTTC.

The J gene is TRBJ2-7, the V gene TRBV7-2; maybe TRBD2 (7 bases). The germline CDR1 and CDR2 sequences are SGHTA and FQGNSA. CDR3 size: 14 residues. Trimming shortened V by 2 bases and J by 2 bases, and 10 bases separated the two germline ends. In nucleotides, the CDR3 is TGTGCCAGCAGCTTAAAGCGGGACACCTACGAGCAGTACTTC. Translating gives CASSLKRDTYEQYF. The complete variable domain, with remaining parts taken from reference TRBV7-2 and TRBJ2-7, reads GAGVSQSPSNKVTEKGKDVELRCDPISGHTALYWYRQSLGQGLEFLIYFQGNSAPDKSGLPSDRFSAERTGGSVSTLTIQRTQQEDSAVYLCASSLKRDTYEQYFGPGTRLTVT.

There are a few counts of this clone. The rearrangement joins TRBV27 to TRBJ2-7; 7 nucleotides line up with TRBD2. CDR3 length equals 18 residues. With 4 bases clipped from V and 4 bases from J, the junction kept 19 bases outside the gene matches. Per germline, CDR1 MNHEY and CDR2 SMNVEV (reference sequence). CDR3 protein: CASSSPGGSLGNWYEQYF. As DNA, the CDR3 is TGTGCCAGCAGTTCACCGGGGGGTAGTCTGGGGAATTGGTACGAGCAGTACTTC.

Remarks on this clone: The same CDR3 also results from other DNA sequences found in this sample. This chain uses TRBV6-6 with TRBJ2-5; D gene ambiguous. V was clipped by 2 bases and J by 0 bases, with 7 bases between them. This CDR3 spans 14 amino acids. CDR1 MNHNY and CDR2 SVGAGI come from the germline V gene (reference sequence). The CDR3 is CASSYTPYQETQYF. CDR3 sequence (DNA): TGTGCCAGCAGTTACACACCTTACCAAGAGACCCAGTACTTC.

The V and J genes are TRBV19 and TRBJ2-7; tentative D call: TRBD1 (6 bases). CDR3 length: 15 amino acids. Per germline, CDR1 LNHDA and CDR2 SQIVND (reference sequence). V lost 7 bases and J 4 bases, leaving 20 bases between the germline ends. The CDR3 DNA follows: TGTGCCAGTACCCTACGGCCCAGGGGTCCGTACGAGCAGTACTTC. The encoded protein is CASTLRPRGPYEQYF.

For the CDR3, the DNA is TGTGCCAGCAGCTCAGGGGAGACCCAGTACTTC. Its protein is CASSSGETQYF. The V call is TRBV5-4, the J call TRBJ2-5; weak D call: TRBD1 (5 bases). V was shortened by 3 bases and J by 5 bases, with 5 bases between the two germline ends. Germline V gene data show CDR1 as SGHNT and CDR2 as YYREEE (reference sequence). The CDR3 is made up of 11 amino acids.

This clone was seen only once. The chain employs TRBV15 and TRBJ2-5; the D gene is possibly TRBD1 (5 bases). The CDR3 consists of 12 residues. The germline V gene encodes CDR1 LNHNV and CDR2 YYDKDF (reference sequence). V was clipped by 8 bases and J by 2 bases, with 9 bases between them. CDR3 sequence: CATQGEQETQYF. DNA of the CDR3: TGTGCCACCCAAGGGGAACAAGAGACCCAGTACTTC.

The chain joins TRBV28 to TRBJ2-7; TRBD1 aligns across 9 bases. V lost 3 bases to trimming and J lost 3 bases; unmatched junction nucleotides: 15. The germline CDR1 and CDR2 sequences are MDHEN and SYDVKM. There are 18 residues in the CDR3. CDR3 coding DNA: TGTGCCAGCAGTTTGGACCGGGACAGGGTAATGGGTCACTACGAGCAGTACTTC. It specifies CASSLDRDRVMGHYEQYF.

The CDR3 nucleotides read TGTGCCAGCACCCGGGGCTACGAGCAGTACTTC. Translated: CASTRGYEQYF. This chain connects TRBV28 to TRBJ2-7; possible D gene TRBD2, 5 bases. This CDR3 region has 11 residues. The ends were cut back, 7 bases at V and 3 bases at J, with 7 bases in the middle. From germline, CDR1 is MDHEN and CDR2 SYDVKM.

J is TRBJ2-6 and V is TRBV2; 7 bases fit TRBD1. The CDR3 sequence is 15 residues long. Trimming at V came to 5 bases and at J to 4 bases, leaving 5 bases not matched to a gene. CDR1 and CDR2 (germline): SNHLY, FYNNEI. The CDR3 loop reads CASSSTGVGANVLTF. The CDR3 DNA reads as TGTGCCAGCAGTTCCACAGGGGTAGGGGCCAACGTCCTGACTTTC.

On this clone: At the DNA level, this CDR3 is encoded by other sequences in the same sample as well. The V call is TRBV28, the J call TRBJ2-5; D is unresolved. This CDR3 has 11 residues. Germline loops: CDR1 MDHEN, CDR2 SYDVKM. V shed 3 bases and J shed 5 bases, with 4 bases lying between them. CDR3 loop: CASSFRETQYF. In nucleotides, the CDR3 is TGTGCCAGCAGTTTTCGGGAGACCCAGTACTTC.

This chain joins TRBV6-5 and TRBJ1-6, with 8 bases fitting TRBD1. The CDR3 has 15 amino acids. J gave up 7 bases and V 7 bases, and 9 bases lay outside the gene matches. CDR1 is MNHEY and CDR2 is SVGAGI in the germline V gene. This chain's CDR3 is CASNPQTGENSPLHF. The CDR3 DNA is TGTGCCAGCAACCCCCAGACAGGGGAAAATTCACCCCTCCACTTT.

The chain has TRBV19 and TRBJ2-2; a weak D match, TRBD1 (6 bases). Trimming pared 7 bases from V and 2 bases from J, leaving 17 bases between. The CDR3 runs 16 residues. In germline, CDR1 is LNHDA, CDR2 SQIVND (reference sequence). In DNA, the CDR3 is TGTGCCAGTATCCTACAGGGACCACTTAACACCGGGGAGCTGTTTTTT. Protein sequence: CASILQGPLNTGELFF.

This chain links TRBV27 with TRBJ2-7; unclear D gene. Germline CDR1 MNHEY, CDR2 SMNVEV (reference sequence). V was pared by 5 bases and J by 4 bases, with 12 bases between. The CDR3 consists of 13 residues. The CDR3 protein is CASSPLPIYEQYF. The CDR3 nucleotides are TGTGCCAGCAGTCCCCTACCAATATACGAGCAGTACTTC.